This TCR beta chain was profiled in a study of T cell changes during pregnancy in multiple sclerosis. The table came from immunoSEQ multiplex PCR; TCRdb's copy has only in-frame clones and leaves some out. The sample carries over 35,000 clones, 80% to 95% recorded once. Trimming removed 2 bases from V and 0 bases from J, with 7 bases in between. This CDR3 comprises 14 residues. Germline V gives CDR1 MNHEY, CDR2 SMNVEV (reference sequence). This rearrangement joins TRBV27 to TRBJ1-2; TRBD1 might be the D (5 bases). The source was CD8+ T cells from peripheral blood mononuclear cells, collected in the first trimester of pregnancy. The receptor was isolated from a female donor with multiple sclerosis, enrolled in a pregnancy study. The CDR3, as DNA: TGTGCCAGCAGTTTAGGAGGGGCTAACTATGGCTACACCTTC. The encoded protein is CASSLGGANYGYTF.